This paragraph covers one T cell receptor (beta chain) sequence. Different DNA sequences within this sample yield the same CDR3. This record comes from a study of blood T cell repertoires in COVID-19. Per germline, CDR1 KGHSH and CDR2 LQKENI. The CDR3 extends over 14 amino acids. The V end was cut by 6 bases, the J end by 0 bases, with 11 bases between. Sequencing was performed with immunoSEQ multiplex PCR; in TCRdb, only in-frame clones are kept and a portion is missing. The sample includes 130,000 or so clones, about four fifths of them seen just once. The sample was peripheral blood. This TCR was sampled from a woman older than 75 with acute or convalescent COVID-19. This sequence joins TRBV18 and TRBJ1-1, with D possibly TRBD1 on 6 matching bases. This CDR3 reads CASSRQAVNTEAFF. The CDR3 DNA follows: TGTGCCAGCTCTCGACAGGCGGTGAACACTGAAGCTTTCTTT.